This TCR beta chain was observed in a study of T cell changes during pregnancy in multiple sclerosis. Method: immunoSEQ multiplex PCR; TCRdb's copy keeps in-frame clones and lacks some. Of fewer than 65,000 clones in the sample, more than 75% were seen once. CDR1 is SGHAT and CDR2 is FQNNGV in the germline V gene. Trimming left V 5 bases short and J 4 bases short, with 8 bases between. CDR3 length: 12 amino acids. This receptor was obtained from a female donor in good health, enrolled as a control in a pregnancy study. The starting material was peripheral blood, obtained in the first trimester of pregnancy. The chain combines TRBV11-2 with TRBJ2-5; D possibly corresponds to TRBD2 (5 bases). This chain's CDR3 is CASSPAGETQYF. In DNA form, the CDR3 reads TGTGCCAGCAGCCCCGCGGGAGAGACCCAGTACTTC. Supplemented by reference TRBV11-2 and TRBJ2-5, the full variable domain reads EAGVAQSPRYKIIEKRQSVAFWCNPISGHATLYWYQQILGQGPKLLIQFQNNGVVDDSQLPKDRFSAERLKGVDSTLKIQPAKLEDSAVYLCASSPAGETQYFGPGTRLLVL.